Listed below are T cell receptor beta chains from one sample, sequenced in a study of beta chain features in type 1 diabetes. Data came from immunoSEQ multiplex PCR; TCRdb stores just in-frame clones and leaves some out. The data contain roughly 700,000 clones, 13% of them singletons. Sequencing was performed on naive CD4+ T cells from blood. The receptor source for this set is a man between 18 and 35 years old with type 1 diabetes. Each CDR3 is given with its conserved first and last residue. A D gene is named only where the DNA matches it firmly. Clone size appears in some rows only: once, few, many, or a class for an expanded clone.

clone_size	d_call	v_call	j_call	cdr3_length	cdr3_nt	cdr3_aa
NA	TRBD1	TRBV6-5	TRBJ2-2	15	TGTGCCAGCAGTTACTGGGCAGGGGGTGCCGGGGAGCTGTTTTTT	CASSYWAGGAGELFF
few	NA	TRBV6-5	TRBJ1-2	14	TGTGCCAGCAGTTATGGCCAGGGGAACTATGGCTACACCTTC	CASSYGQGNYGYTF
NA	NA	TRBV5-1	TRBJ2-2	13	TGCGCCAGCAGATGGGGGAACACCGGGGAGCTGTTTTTT	CASRWGNTGELFF
few	NA	TRBV7-9	TRBJ2-3	16	TGTGCCAGCAGCTCATTAGCGCGGCTTAGCACAGATACGCAGTATTTT	CASSSLARLSTDTQYF
NA	TRBD2	TRBV5-4	TRBJ2-5	16	TGTGCCAGCAGCTTCGTAAGCGGGGGGGCCCCAGAGACCCAGTACTTC	CASSFVSGGAPETQYF
NA	NA	TRBV7-2	TRBJ2-2	15	TGTGCCAGCAGACTCCAGGGGCAGGGAGTCGGGGAGCTGTTTTTT	CASRLQGQGVGELFF
few	TRBD2	TRBV28	TRBJ2-1	15	TGTGCCAGCAGTCCGGCTAGCGGGGGGACGAATGAGCAGTTCTTC	CASSPASGGTNEQFF
few	NA	TRBV10-3	TRBJ2-7	12	TGTGCCATCAGTGACCCTCCCTACGAGCAGTACTTC	CAISDPPYEQYF
few	TRBD1	TRBV7-2	TRBJ2-1	14	TGTGCCAGCAGCAAGGGGGCGAGCTACAATGAGCAGTTCTTC	CASSKGASYNEQFF
NA	NA	TRBV6-5	TRBJ1-1	11	TGTGCCAGTACTCAGGGCCCTGAAGCTTTCTTT	CASTQGPEAFF
NA	TRBD1	TRBV2	TRBJ1-5	14	TGTGCCAGCAGCCCGGGACAGGGGAATCAGCCCCAGCATTTT	CASSPGQGNQPQHF
few	TRBD2	TRBV30	TRBJ2-5	12	TGTGCCTGGAGCCGCGGGGGAGAGACCCAGTACTTC	CAWSRGGETQYF
few	NA	TRBV30	TRBJ1-1	13	TGTGCCTGGGCTCGGGACCCCTCCACTGAAGCTTTCTTT	CAWARDPSTEAFF
few	NA	TRBV5-1	TRBJ2-7	13	TGCGCCAGCAGCTTGGACAGGGAATTCGAGCAGTACTTC	CASSLDREFEQYF
few	NA	TRBV30	TRBJ1-2	11	TGTGCCTGGACAGACTACTATGGCTACACCTTC	CAWTDYYGYTF
few	NA	TRBV28	TRBJ2-6	14	TGTGCCACCCTAGCTTACTCTGGGGCCAACGTCCTGACTTTC	CATLAYSGANVLTF
NA	NA	TRBV27	TRBJ2-3	13	TGTGCCAGCAGTCCCACCCGGGGTGCTACGCAGTATTTT	CASSPTRGATQYF
NA	NA	TRBV6-6	TRBJ2-3	15	TGTGCCAGCAGGCTTCGCGGGAAAGCCGGAGATACGCAGTATTTT	CASRLRGKAGDTQYF
NA	NA	TRBV29-1	TRBJ1-1	10	TGCAGCGTTGTTAGCACTGAAGCTTTCTTT	CSVVSTEAFF
few	TRBD1	TRBV30	TRBJ1-1	12	TGTGCCTGGACTACCACCGGGACAGGAGCTTTCTTT	CAWTTTGTGAFF
NA	TRBD1	TRBV7-9	TRBJ1-4	12	TGTGCCAGCAGCCCAGGGGGAGGCGGCCTGTTTTTT	CASSPGGGGLFF
NA	NA	TRBV5-6	TRBJ1-1	14	TGTGCCAGCAGCTTGGTGGGGCGTCCCACTGAAGCTTTCTTT	CASSLVGRPTEAFF
few	NA	TRBV5-1	TRBJ2-7	12	TGCGCCAGCAGCGAACAGGCCTACGAGCAGTACTTC	CASSEQAYEQYF
NA	NA	TRBV7-9	TRBJ1-1	13	TGTGCCAGCAGCCAGGAGCTGAACACTGAAGCTTTCTTT	CASSQELNTEAFF
few	NA	TRBV19	TRBJ1-1	14	TGTGCCAGTAGTATGACGGGCGGTCCGAGAGGAGCTTTCTTT	CASSMTGGPRGAFF
few	NA	TRBV2	TRBJ1-1	15	TGTGCCAGCTGTAAGGACAGTGCAGGGAGCACTGAAGCTTTCTTT	CASCKDSAGSTEAFF